These 26 T cell receptor beta chains came from one sample sequenced in a study of CD8 T cells in ankylosing spondylitis. TCRdb re-derived calls from the 5' RACE reads in MiXCR, one entry per CDR3 protein. The sample yields a few hundred thousand distinct CDR3 sequences, about 11% seen once. What was sequenced was blood, either unsorted or a sorted T cell fraction (not recorded which). These receptor sequences come from a male donor with ankylosing spondylitis or in good health (not recorded which).

This clonotype was seen many times. The rearrangement uses TRBV4-1 and TRBJ2-3; perhaps TRBD2 as D (6 bases). The CDR3 has 17 residues. V lost 0 bases, J lost 3 bases, and 16 bases lay in between. Germline V lookup: CDR1 MGHRA, CDR2 YSYEKL. The DNA for the CDR3 is TGCGCCAGCAGCCAAGATCTAAGGAGGGGTTCTACAGATACGCAGTATTTT. This sequence encodes CASSQDLRRGSTDTQYF.

This clonotype was seen many times. The chain has TRBV29-1 and TRBJ2-3, with TRBD1 matching 11 bases. Germline V gene data show CDR1 as SQVTM and CDR2 as ANQGSEA. Trimming took 8 bases from V and 3 from J; bases not matched to a gene: 25. This CDR3 has 20 amino acids. Written as DNA, the CDR3 is TGCAGCACTGGGGAACCCGGTTGGACAGGGGGCTTTGAACGGACAGATACGCAGTATTTT. It encodes CSTGEPGWTGGFERTDTQYF.

This clonotype appeared a few times. The rearrangement links TRBV5-1 to TRBJ2-3; 13 nucleotides match TRBD2. The CDR3 loop spans 14 amino acids. CDR1 and CDR2 (germline): SGHRS, YFSETQ. The J segment lost 7 bases and the V segment lost 4 bases, leaving 3 bases of the junction unmatched. CDR3 sequence reads: CASSMGLAGYTQYF. Here the CDR3 DNA reads TGCGCCAGCAGCATGGGACTAGCGGGGTATACGCAGTATTTT.

There are a few counts of this clonotype. The chain combines TRBV12-3 or TRBV12-4 with TRBJ2-3; perhaps TRBD2 as D (6 bases). Trimming stripped 4 bases from V and 4 bases from J, with 12 bases between. This CDR3 is built from 14 residues. CDR3 region: CASSSTSVADTQYF. Written as DNA, the CDR3 is TGTGCCAGCAGTTCGACTAGTGTAGCAGATACGCAGTATTTT.

This clonotype was detected ten times or more. This rearrangement joins TRBV5-6 to TRBJ1-2; 11 nucleotides match TRBD1. V dropped 4 bases and J dropped 7; count of bases not matched to a gene: 3. Germline V gene sequence: CDR1 SGHDT, CDR2 YYEEEE. This CDR3 has 13 amino acids. The CDR3 loop is CASSGTGGAGYTF. The DNA for the CDR3 is TGTGCCAGCAGCGGGACAGGGGGGGCTGGCTACACCTTC. Looking up the rest from reference TRBV5-6 and TRBJ1-2 gives the full variable domain: DAGVTQSPTHLIKTRGQQVTLRCSPKSGHDTVSWYQQALGQGPQFIFQYYEEEERQRGNFPDRFSGHQFPNYSSELNVNALLLGDSALYLCASSGTGGAGYTFGSGTRLTVV.

This clonotype is a singleton in its sample. This may come from a read error, since a much larger clone is one base off. V is TRBV12-3 or TRBV12-4 and J is TRBJ2-7; TRBD1 aligns across 7 bases. The CDR3 is 16 residues long. CDR3 DNA sequence: TGTGTCAGCAGTTTAATACGAGTCGACAGGGTGAGGGAGCAGTACTTC. Translating it yields CVSSLIRVDRVREQYF.

This clonotype came up a few times. The V and J genes are TRBV20-1 and TRBJ2-7; 8 positions match TRBD1. V lost 3 bases, J lost 5 bases, and 6 bases stayed unmatched. Per the germline V gene, CDR1 is DFQATT and CDR2 is SNEGSKA (reference sequence). CDR3 length: 13 residues. The CDR3 DNA sequence: TGCAGTGCTAGTCGACAGGGGAGCCACGAGCAGTACTTC. It translates to CSASRQGSHEQYF.

The rearrangement uses TRBV5-1 and TRBJ2-7; TRBD1 is a possible D gene (6 bases). V was trimmed by 4 bases and J by 6 bases, leaving 26 bases between them. From germline, CDR1 is SGHRS and CDR2 YFSETQ. The CDR3 spans 17 residues. The CDR3 DNA reads as TGCGCCAGCAGCCCCCGAGGTGGGGGCCGAACTGAGCCCGAGCAGTACTTC. Its translation is CASSPRGGGRTEPEQYF.

This clonotype appeared many times. The rearrangement links TRBV12-3 or TRBV12-4 to TRBJ2-3; 7 positions agree with TRBD2. This CDR3 is built from 14 residues. V lost 3 bases and J lost 8; bases outside the gene matches: 8. CDR3 residues: CASSLGAGFSTQYF. The CDR3 DNA sequence: TGTGCCAGCAGTTTGGGAGCGGGGTTTAGTACGCAGTATTTT.

This chain uses TRBV12-3 or TRBV12-4 with TRBJ2-1, with 9 bases aligning to TRBD2. The CDR3 runs 16 residues. The ends lost 3 bases at V and 1 base at J; junction bases unmatched: 4. The CDR3 is CASSLVSGGSYNEQFF. DNA of the CDR3: TGTGCCAGCAGTTTGGTCAGCGGGGGGTCCTACAATGAGCAGTTCTTC.

This clonotype has a handful of counts. V and J are TRBV11-2 and TRBJ2-3, with 8 bases identical to TRBD2. The CDR3 has 17 amino acids. Per the germline V gene, CDR1 is SGHAT and CDR2 is FQNNGV. The J segment lost 1 base and the V segment lost 2 bases, leaving 8 bases of the junction unmatched. CDR3 DNA sequence: TGTGCCAGCAGCTTACTTAACGGGGGGGACGGCACAGATACGCAGTATTTT. It encodes CASSLLNGGDGTDTQYF.

This clonotype has a handful of counts. The rearrangement links TRBV4-2 to TRBJ1-1, with 8 nucleotides matching TRBD1. In germline, CDR1 is LGHNA, CDR2 YNFKEQ. With V trimmed by 2 bases and J by 3 bases, 2 bases remained unmatched. CDR3 size: 14 residues. Here the CDR3 DNA reads TGTGCCAGCAGCCAACCGGACAGGGACACTGAAGCTTTCTTT. Its translation: CASSQPDRDTEAFF.

In its sample, this clonotype was seen many times. One junction end does not reproduce the germline sequence, and a read error may be involved. The chain recombines TRBV29-1 with TRBJ1-1; no reliable D call. The length of the CDR3 is 13 residues. Germline V gene lookup returns CDR1 SQVTM and CDR2 ANQGSEA. The CDR3 is CSVDSGLNTEAFF. CDR3 nucleotides: TGCAGCGTTGATTCGGGGTTGAATACTGAAGCTTTCTTT. The entire variable domain, with the rest obtained from reference TRBV29-1 and TRBJ1-1, is as follows: SAVISQKPSRDICQRGTSLTIQCQVDSQVTMMFWYRQQPGQSLTLIATANQGSEATYESGFVIDKFPISRPNLTFSTLTVSNMSPEDSSIYLCSVDSGLNTEAFFGQGTRLTVV.

This clonotype was recorded a few times. The CDR3 reads CSVCVRGLTDTQYF. CDR3 nucleotide sequence: TGCAGCGTTTGTGTCAGGGGGCTGACAGATACGCAGTATTTT. This sequence joins TRBV29-1 and TRBJ2-3; 8 nucleotides match TRBD1. With V trimmed by 5 bases and J by 3 bases, 7 bases remained unmatched. Germline V lookup: CDR1 SQVTM, CDR2 ANQGSEA. This CDR3 region has 14 residues.

In its sample, this clonotype was seen many times. The J gene is TRBJ2-2, the V gene TRBV24-1, with 7 bases matching TRBD1. Germline values: CDR1 KGHDR, CDR2 SFDVKD. This CDR3 is built from 15 residues. V trimming: 6 bases; J trimming: 3 bases; junction bases outside the gene matches: 6. CDR3 in DNA: TGTGCCACCAGTCGTCCAGGGGGAGACACCGGGGAGCTGTTTTTT. Translated: CATSRPGGDTGELFF.

This clonotype was detected ten times or more. This chain connects TRBV3-1 to TRBJ1-5; no reliable D call. The V gene's germline CDR1 is LGHDT and CDR2 YNNKEL (reference sequence). V was cut by 0 bases and J by 3 bases, with 9 bases left in between. CDR3 size: 15 residues. CDR3 in DNA: TGTGCCAGCAGCCAAGAACCACGGAACAATCAGCCCCAGCATTTT. Amino acid sequence: CASSQEPRNNQPQHF.

The genes are TRBV7-9 and TRBJ1-2, with D maybe TRBD1 (5 bases). Trimming removed 1 base from V and 7 bases from J, with 10 bases in between. CDR3 length: 13 residues. The germline gives CDR1 SEHNR, CDR2 FQNEAQ (reference sequence). As DNA, the CDR3 is TGTGCCAGCAGCTTAGTCAGGGTTCGTGGCTACACCTTC. Protein sequence: CASSLVRVRGYTF.

The table lists this clonotype with many counts. This sequence joins TRBV12-3 or TRBV12-4 and TRBJ1-1; D not certain. With 7 bases removed from V and 1 base from J, the gap between germline ends came to 13 bases. CDR3 length: 14 residues. The CDR3 DNA follows: TGTGCCAGCACCCTCTCAGCAGGGAACACTGAAGCTTTCTTT. Translated: CASTLSAGNTEAFF.

This rearrangement joins TRBV5-4 to TRBJ2-7; no definite D call. Trimming stripped 0 bases from V and 4 bases from J, with 8 bases between. CDR3 length equals 13 residues. Looked up from germline, CDR1 is SGHNT and CDR2 is YYREEE (reference sequence). DNA of the CDR3: TGTGCCAGCAGCTTGGGCTCCCTTTACGAGCAGTACTTC. It specifies CASSLGSLYEQYF.

This clonotype was seen repeatedly, ten times or more. At one end the junction does not follow the germline gene, possibly because of a read error. The chain is built from TRBV20-1 and TRBJ2-2; D not resolved. The CDR3 length is 16 residues. Per germline, CDR1 DFQATT and CDR2 SNEGSKA (reference sequence). CDR3 coding DNA: TGCAGTGCCAGAGTTTCTGGTGTGGGATCCACCGGGGAGCTGTTTTTT. Its translation: CSARVSGVGSTGELFF.

Ten or more counts support this clonotype. The chain combines TRBV5-6 with TRBJ1-2; possibly TRBD1 for D (5 bases). Per germline, CDR1 SGHDT and CDR2 YYEEEE. This CDR3 is 12 amino acids long. The V end was cut by 4 bases, the J end by 5 bases, with 9 bases between. The CDR3 spells CASSIREYGYTF. The DNA of the CDR3 is TGTGCCAGCAGCATCAGGGAATATGGCTACACCTTC.

This clonotype was detected many times. The chain couples TRBV20-1 to TRBJ2-3, with 7 positions matching TRBD2. V shed 6 bases and J 4 bases; nucleotides not matched to a gene: 1. The germline CDR1 and CDR2 sequences are DFQATT and SNEGSKA (reference sequence). This CDR3 comprises 11 residues. The chain's CDR3 is CSAAGADTQYF. As DNA, the CDR3 is TGCAGTGCGGCGGGGGCAGATACGCAGTATTTT.

This clonotype has just a few counts. At one boundary the junction diverges from the germline segment, which might be a read error. The chain combines TRBV20-1 with TRBJ2-3; 14 nucleotides agree with TRBD2. Germline V gene lookup returns CDR1 DFQATT and CDR2 SNEGSKA (reference sequence). The CDR3 extends over 17 amino acids. The CDR3 DNA reads TGCTGTGCTAGAGATCCGACTAGCGGGAGGGGCACAGATACGCAGTATTTT. This sequence encodes CCARDPTSGRGTDTQYF.

Turning to this clonotype: The junction does not match germline at one end; this may be a read error. This CDR3 reads CASCYRHNQPQHF. The CDR3 DNA reads TGTGCCAGCTGTTACAGGCACAATCAGCCCCAGCATTTT. The rearrangement links TRBV6-5 to TRBJ1-5, with D possibly TRBD1 on 5 matching bases. The CDR3 length is 13 residues. The V gene's germline CDR1 is MNHEY and CDR2 SVGAGI.

This clonotype came up many times. V gene TRBV6-1 combines with J gene TRBJ2-5, with D uncertain. V was clipped by 0 bases and J by 0 bases, with 8 bases between them. The CDR3 is made up of 15 amino acids. Germline CDR1 is MNHNS and CDR2 is SASEGT. The CDR3 DNA is TGTGCCAGCAGTGAAGCGACGGGTTACCAAGAGACCCAGTACTTC. Amino acids: CASSEATGYQETQYF.

There are many counts of this clonotype. The chain couples TRBV5-1 to TRBJ2-1; TRBD2 aligns across 12 bases. The germline CDR1 and CDR2 sequences are SGHRS and YFSETQ. J gave up 0 bases and V 2 bases, and 12 bases lay outside the gene matches. The CDR3 is 20 amino acids. The CDR3 DNA is TGCGCCAGCAGCTTCAAACTAGCGGGGGGAAACATACCCTCCTACAATGAGCAGTTCTTC. Protein product: CASSFKLAGGNIPSYNEQFF.